This T cell receptor (beta chain) originates from a study of T cell responses to AZD1222 COVID-19 vaccine. Study as a whole: Analysis merged second doses at about 4 or about 12 weeks. Study-wide points: Vaccine-associated CD4 TCRs ranged over spike, dominating at 160-218 and 743-854. It should be noted that donors were predominantly white British and more often female, and clonal diversity was possibly underestimated.

Regarding this clone: Its antigen remains unknown.

Some clones are missing from TCRdb's copy, which holds only in-frame ones; the method was immunoSEQ multiplex PCR. The table records some 130,000 clones, 85% to 90% of them present only once. Germline CDR1 is SGHNT and CDR2 is YENEEA. The CDR3 has 13 amino acids. Trimming cost V 1 base and J 1 base, with 4 bases left between them. This sequence originates from an adult in good health. The sequenced sample was peripheral blood, obtained on day 0 of AZD1222 vaccination. The chain employs TRBV11-3 and TRBJ1-1; D remains ambiguous. CDR3 sequence reads: CASSLVSNTEAFF. CDR3 in DNA: TGTGCCAGCAGCTTAGTATCGAACACTGAAGCTTTCTTT.